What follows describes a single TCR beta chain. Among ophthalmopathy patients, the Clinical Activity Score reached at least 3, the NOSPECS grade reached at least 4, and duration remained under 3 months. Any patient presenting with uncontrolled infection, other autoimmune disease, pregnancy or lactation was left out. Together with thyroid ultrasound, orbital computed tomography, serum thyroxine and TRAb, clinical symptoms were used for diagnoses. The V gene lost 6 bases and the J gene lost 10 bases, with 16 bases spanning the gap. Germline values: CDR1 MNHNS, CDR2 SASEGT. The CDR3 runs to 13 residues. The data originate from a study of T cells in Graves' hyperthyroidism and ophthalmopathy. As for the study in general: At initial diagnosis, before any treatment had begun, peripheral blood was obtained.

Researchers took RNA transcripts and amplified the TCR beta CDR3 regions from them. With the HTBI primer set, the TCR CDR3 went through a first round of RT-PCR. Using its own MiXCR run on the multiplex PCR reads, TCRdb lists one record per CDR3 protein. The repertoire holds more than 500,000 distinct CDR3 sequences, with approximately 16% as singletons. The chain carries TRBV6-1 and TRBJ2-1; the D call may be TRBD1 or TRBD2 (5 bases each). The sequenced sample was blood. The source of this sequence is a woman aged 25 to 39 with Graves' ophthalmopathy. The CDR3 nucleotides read TGTGCCAGCAGCAACACGGGACCCGACGAGCAGTTCTTC. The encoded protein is CASSNTGPDEQFF.